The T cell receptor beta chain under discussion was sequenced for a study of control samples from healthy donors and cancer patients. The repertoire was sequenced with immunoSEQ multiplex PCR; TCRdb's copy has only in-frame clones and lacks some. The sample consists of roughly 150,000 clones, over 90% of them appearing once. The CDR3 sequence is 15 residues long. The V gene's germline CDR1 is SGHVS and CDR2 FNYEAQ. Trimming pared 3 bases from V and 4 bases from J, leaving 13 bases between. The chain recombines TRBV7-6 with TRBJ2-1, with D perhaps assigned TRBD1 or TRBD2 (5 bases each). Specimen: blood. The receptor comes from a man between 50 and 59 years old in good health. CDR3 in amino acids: CASSLTRDLYNEQFF. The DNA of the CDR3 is TGTGCCAGCAGCTTGACACGGGACCTTTACAATGAGCAGTTCTTC. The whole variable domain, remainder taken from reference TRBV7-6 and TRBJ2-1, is GAGVSQSPRYKVTKRGQDVALRCDPISGHVSLYWYRQALGQGPEFLTYFNYEAQQDKSGLPNDRFSAERPEGSISTLTIQRTEQRDSAMYRCASSLTRDLYNEQFFGPGTRLTVL.